The 18 T cell receptor beta chains in this list originate from one sample, sequenced in a study of T-cell memory formation after mild COVID-19. TCRdb used MiXCR to reprocess the 5' RACE reads, holding one entry per CDR3 protein. The sample comprises hundreds of thousands of distinct CDR3 sequences, 20% to 30% of which are singletons, and roughly an eighth rests with the top ten. Sequenced material: PBMCs or a T cell subset sorted from them (not recorded which). The receptors here all came from an adult woman who had mild COVID-19 (a few samples of this study predate the infection). Cell type and time point are not known.

The rearrangement joins TRBV15 to TRBJ2-7, with a weak D call TRBD2 (6 bases). This CDR3 is built from 15 residues. With 0 bases removed from V and 0 bases from J, the gap between germline ends came to 9 bases. Germline CDR1 LNHNV, CDR2 YYDKDF (reference sequence). CDR3 bases: TGTGCCACCAGCAGAGAGGCGGGATTCTCCTACGAGCAGTACTTC. It yields the protein CATSREAGFSYEQYF.

The table lists this clonotype with a few counts. The genes are TRBV4-1 and TRBJ2-3, with 8 bases matching TRBD1. J gave up 1 base and V 1 base, and 7 bases lay outside the gene matches. The CDR3 consists of 17 residues. In germline, CDR1 is MGHRA, CDR2 YSYEKL. Here the CDR3 reads CASSQANGQGRTDTQYF. CDR3 nucleotides: TGCGCCAGCAGCCAAGCCAACGGACAGGGACGCACAGATACGCAGTATTTT.

The chain joins TRBV6-5 to TRBJ1-6, with 9 bases lining up with TRBD1. There are 14 residues in the CDR3. CDR1 and CDR2 (germline): MNHEY, SVGAGI. J lost 10 bases, V lost 3 bases, and 4 bases had no gene match. The CDR3: CASSYGQGNSPLHF. CDR3 DNA sequence: TGTGCCAGCAGTTATGGACAGGGGAACTCACCCCTCCACTTT.

This chain uses TRBV4-3 with TRBJ2-1; perhaps TRBD2 as D (5 bases). V shed 0 bases and J shed 5 bases, with 14 bases lying between them. The CDR3 is 16 amino acids. Germline CDR1 LGHNA, CDR2 YSLEER. The chain's CDR3 is CASSQEAVGPNNEQFF. The CDR3 region has the DNA TGCGCCAGCAGCCAAGAAGCGGTAGGGCCGAACAATGAGCAGTTCTTC.

This clonotype was seen ten or more times. The chain combines TRBV7-3 with TRBJ2-3, with D hard to call. CDR1 is SGHTA and CDR2 is FQGTGA in the germline V gene. The CDR3 covers 15 residues. V was cut by 1 base and J by 0 bases, with 8 bases left in between. The CDR3, as DNA: TGTGCCAGCAGCTTAAACTACCAAAGCACAGATACGCAGTATTTT. Translated: CASSLNYQSTDTQYF.

This clonotype has only a few counts. The CDR3 coding sequence is TGTGCCACCAGTAATCCCGCAGCAACTGGGGCCAACGTCCTGACTTTC. Its translation is CATSNPAATGANVLTF. The chain joins TRBV24-1 to TRBJ2-6; D uncertain. Deletions cut 6 bases from V and 2 bases from J, with 13 bases between. The CDR3 runs to 16 residues. Germline CDR1 KGHDR, CDR2 SFDVKD.

This clonotype was counted only a few times. The rearrangement joins TRBV5-1 to TRBJ2-5, with D perhaps TRBD1 or TRBD2 (6 bases each). Germline V gene sequence: CDR1 SGHRS, CDR2 YFSETQ. V gave up 4 bases and J gave up 1 base, with 17 bases separating them. The CDR3 covers 16 residues. The DNA of the CDR3 is TGCGCCAGCAGCCTCGGGGGTCAGGGGATCCAAGAGACCCAGTACTTC. It codes for CASSLGGQGIQETQYF.

The V and J genes are TRBV29-1 and TRBJ2-1, with TRBD2 matching over 8 bases. The V segment lost 4 bases and the J segment 4 bases; nucleotides outside the gene matches: 3. This CDR3 is 13 amino acids long. Germline V lookup: CDR1 SQVTM, CDR2 ANQGSEA. CDR3 nucleotides: TGCAGCGTTGTAACTAGCGGATACAATGAGCAGTTCTTC. Encoded protein: CSVVTSGYNEQFF.

This clonotype was observed a few times. V and J are TRBV7-2 and TRBJ1-3; no definite D call. This CDR3 spans 13 amino acids. CDR1 is SGHTA, CDR2 FQGNSA, per germline. V was pared by 5 bases and J by 4 bases, with 9 bases between. The CDR3 protein is CASSRRRGNTIYF. Written as DNA, the CDR3 is TGTGCCAGCAGCCGACGCCGGGGAAACACCATATATTTT.

This clonotype was counted at least ten times. The chain is built from TRBV4-3 and TRBJ2-1; D possibly corresponds to TRBD2 (5 bases). V lost 1 base, J lost 12 bases, and 13 bases lay in between. Germline V gene lookup returns CDR1 LGHNA and CDR2 YSLEER. The CDR3 spans 13 residues. DNA for the CDR3: TGCGCCAGCAGCCAAGGGACTTTACTTACGCAGTTCTTC. Its translation is CASSQGTLLTQFF.

The V gene is TRBV6-6, the J gene TRBJ2-7; 8 bases agree with TRBD1. The CDR3 runs 13 residues. With 6 bases clipped from V and 5 bases from J, the junction kept 6 bases outside the gene matches. Germline CDR1 reads MNHNY; CDR2 reads SVGAGI (reference sequence). As DNA, the CDR3 is TGTGCCAGCAGCACAGGGGGAATCCACGAGCAGTACTTC. Translating it yields CASSTGGIHEQYF.

This clonotype was counted between two and nine times. This chain connects TRBV24-1 to TRBJ2-1; a possible D gene is TRBD1 (6 bases). This CDR3 is built from 13 residues. Germline V gene sequence: CDR1 KGHDR, CDR2 SFDVKD. V lost 0 bases and J 7 bases, leaving 6 bases between the germline ends. This CDR3 is CATSDLTGNEQFF. Written as DNA, the CDR3 is TGTGCCACCAGTGATTTGACAGGGAATGAGCAGTTCTTC.

The chain has TRBV6-5 and TRBJ2-3, with D hard to call. V lost 7 bases and J 2 bases, leaving 13 bases between the germline ends. CDR1 and CDR2 from the germline V gene are MNHEY and SVGAGI. The CDR3 is 14 residues long. CDR3 in DNA: TGTGCCAGCACCGCCCGCCGTAACACAGATACGCAGTATTTT. Translation: CASTARRNTDTQYF.

The chain combines TRBV5-1 with TRBJ1-1, with a tentative D call TRBD1 (6 bases). The CDR3 is 14 amino acids. V lost 5 bases and J lost 1, with 12 bases in between. The germline V gene encodes CDR1 SGHRS and CDR2 YFSETQ. The CDR3 loop is CASRNRAGNTEAFF. CDR3 in DNA: TGCGCCAGCAGGAACAGGGCGGGGAACACTGAAGCTTTCTTT.

This clonotype was picked up a small number of times. The genes are TRBV4-2 and TRBJ2-2; 8 nucleotides match TRBD2. J gave up 4 bases and V 0 bases, and 10 bases lay outside the gene matches. Germline V CDR1 and CDR2: LGHNA, YNFKEQ. This CDR3 has 18 amino acids. DNA of the CDR3: TGTGCCAGCAGCCAAGATCTAATGCTAGCGGGCCGCACCGGGGAGCTGTTTTTT. This encodes CASSQDLMLAGRTGELFF.

V gene TRBV3-1 combines with J gene TRBJ2-2, with no clear D. This CDR3 region has 15 residues. V dropped 7 bases and J dropped 2 bases, with 14 bases sitting between them. The germline gives CDR1 LGHDT, CDR2 YNNKEL (reference sequence). CDR3 amino acids: CASKASLDNTGELFF. CDR3 nucleotides: TGTGCCAGCAAAGCGTCCCTAGATAACACCGGGGAGCTGTTTTTT.

The rearrangement links TRBV7-9 to TRBJ2-7; tentatively, D is TRBD2 (5 bases). Trimming shortened V by 4 bases and J by 3 bases, and 19 bases separated the two germline ends. The CDR3 is made up of 16 amino acids. Germline V gene data show CDR1 as SEHNR and CDR2 as FQNEAQ (reference sequence). Here the CDR3 DNA reads TGTGCCAGCAGCTCGAGCAGGACTTCGGGGTACTACGAGCAGTACTTC. It encodes CASSSSRTSGYYEQYF.

The V gene is TRBV6-2 or TRBV6-3, the J gene TRBJ1-2, with D maybe TRBD1 (5 bases). The length of the CDR3 is 12 residues. Trimming removed 6 bases at V and 4 bases at J, with 9 bases between. Germline V lookup: CDR1 MNHEY, CDR2 SVGEGT. This chain's CDR3 is CASRPTVYGYTF. In DNA, the CDR3 is TGTGCCAGCAGACCGACAGTCTATGGCTACACCTTC.